This TCR beta chain was identified during a study of untreated major depressive disorder. Each depressed patient was matched pairwise with a non-depressed control on sex, age, current smoking status and body mass index. Blood, about 30 ml, was drawn into EDTA tubes. Assay used: immunoSEQ multiplex PCR; TCRdb lists only in-frame clones, some missing. This table holds roughly 14,000 clones, 80% to 95% found once. Details on this clone: Its specificity is not known.

The study, taken as a whole, reports: Findings may not generalize because the study sample was small.

Material for sequencing was CD4+ T cells from PBMCs. The TCR was taken from a woman in her twenties or thirties with major depressive disorder.

The CDR3 sequence is CASTPLKVNEQFF. The CDR3 DNA sequence: TGTGCCAGCACCCCGCTGAAAGTAAATGAGCAGTTCTTC. The chain recombines TRBV11-2 with TRBJ2-1; D gene uncertain. V shed 7 bases and J shed 7 bases, with 14 bases lying between them. Per germline, CDR1 SGHAT and CDR2 FQNNGV. This CDR3 region has 13 residues.